A selection of T cell receptor beta chains follows, all from one sample in a study of T cells in localized non-small cell lung cancer. Clones were read by immunoSEQ multiplex PCR, and TCRdb kept only the in-frame ones, dropping some. Among about 18,000 clones listed, about 80% were seen once. This sample comprised peripheral blood, obtained before any cancer treatment. These receptors were collected from a female donor over 55 with stage I lung adenocarcinoma. Both conserved end residues are trimmed from each CDR3. A D gene is named only where the DNA matches it firmly.

d_call j_call v_call cdr3_aa
- TRBJ1-6 TRBV7-9 ASSSTGYNSPLH
TRBD1 TRBJ1-1 TRBV2 ASRDRVTEAF
TRBD1 TRBJ1-1 TRBV27 ASSLGQGNTEAF
TRBD1 TRBJ2-7 TRBV30 AWNAGTGFYEQY
- TRBJ2-3 TRBV14 ASSQDELGFTDTQY
TRBD1 TRBJ1-1 TRBV7-8 ASSLGQGARTEAF
- TRBJ2-2 TRBV11-3 ASSPTFSVTGGELF
- TRBJ1-6 TRBV2 ASSDPGSPLH
- TRBJ1-6 TRBV14 ASSQGRTDISPLH
- TRBJ1-3 TRBV6-6 ASSQASGNTIY
- TRBJ1-2 TRBV4-3 ASSQGARSTSGYGYT
- TRBJ2-2 TRBV6-5 ASSYDPTGELF
- TRBJ2-1 TRBV5-1 ASSLANSRRAHEQF
- TRBJ1-1 TRBV19 ATTTGIEAF
- TRBJ1-6 TRBV7-2 ASRRQPKRDSPLH
- TRBJ1-5 TRBV19 ASSSLGGGSNQPQH
TRBD1 TRBJ2-3 TRBV4-3 ASSSHDTDKVVWDRGSDTQY
- TRBJ1-2 TRBV4-3 ASSQEVGVNYGYT